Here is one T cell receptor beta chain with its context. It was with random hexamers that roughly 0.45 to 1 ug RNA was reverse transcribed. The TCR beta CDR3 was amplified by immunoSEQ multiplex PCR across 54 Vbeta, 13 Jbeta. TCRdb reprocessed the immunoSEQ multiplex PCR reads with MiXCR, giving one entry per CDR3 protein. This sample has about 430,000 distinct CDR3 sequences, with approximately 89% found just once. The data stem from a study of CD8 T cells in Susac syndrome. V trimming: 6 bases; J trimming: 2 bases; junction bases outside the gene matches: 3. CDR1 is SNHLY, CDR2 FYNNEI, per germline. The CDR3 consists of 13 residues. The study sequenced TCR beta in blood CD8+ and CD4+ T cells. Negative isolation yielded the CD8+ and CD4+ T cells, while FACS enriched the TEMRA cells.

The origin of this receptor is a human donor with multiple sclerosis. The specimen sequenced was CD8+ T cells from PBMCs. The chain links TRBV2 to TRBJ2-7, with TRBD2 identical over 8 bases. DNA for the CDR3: TGTGCCAGCAGGGCGGGGGGTCCCTACGAGCAGTACTTC. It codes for CASRAGGPYEQYF.